This TCR beta chain was captured in a study of shared clonotypes between healthy human individuals. The protocol was immunoSEQ multiplex PCR, while the TCRdb copy is restricted to in-frame clones and leaves out a portion. The table lists under 2.5 million clones, 85% to 95% of them singletons, with more than 0.35% in the top ten. Study outcomes and limitations: Naive subsets typically showed greater estimated richness than memory subsets.

As for this clone: No antigen is known for it.

CD4+ cells were split into CD45RA+ naive and CD45RA-negative memory subsets. The CDR3 consists of 17 residues. This TCR was recovered from a man aged 18 to 30 in good health. Some clones in this sample may be carry-over from other donors' samples. The V call is TRBV1, the J call TRBJ2-7; the table's D call of TRBD1 was not tested on the DNA. TRBV1 is a documented pseudogene. Sequenced input: naive CD4+ T cells from PBMCs. Subset here: CD45RA+ positively selected. The CDR3 bases are TGCACCAGCAGCCCCCACTCCCTCAGGGGAATCGGATGCGAGCAGTACTTC. This sequence encodes CTSSPHSLRGIGCEQYF.